The 9 T cell receptor beta chains below were found in one sample sequenced in a study of CD8 T cells in Susac syndrome. Reverse transcription of roughly 0.5 to 1 ug RNA was performed with random hexamers. Using its own MiXCR run on the immunoSEQ multiplex PCR reads, TCRdb lists one record per CDR3 protein. The table has some 400,000 distinct CDR3 sequences, approximately 85% seen once; the top ten hold 0.12%. Input material: CD8+ T cells from PBMCs. Receptor source: a human donor with multiple sclerosis.

The chain employs TRBV4-1 and TRBJ2-7; 7 nucleotides align to TRBD2. J lost 1 base, V lost 3 bases, and 6 bases had no gene match. Germline assignment: CDR1 MGHRA and CDR2 YSYEKL. The CDR3 contains 15 residues. The CDR3 DNA sequence: TGCGCCAGCAGCCACCCTAGCGGTTCTTCCTACGAGCAGTACTTC. This translates into CASSHPSGSSYEQYF.

The chain couples TRBV4-1 to TRBJ2-7, with 9 bases that match TRBD2. Germline V CDR1 and CDR2: MGHRA, YSYEKL. The V gene end was trimmed by 0 bases and the J gene end by 6 bases; junction bases not matched to a gene: 6. The CDR3 length is 15 residues. CDR3 DNA sequence: TGCGCCAGCAGCCAAGATCGGGGACTAGCCGCCGAGCAGTACTTC. Protein product: CASSQDRGLAAEQYF.

The chain recombines TRBV19 with TRBJ2-1, with TRBD1 matching over 10 bases. Germline lookup yields CDR1 LNHDA and CDR2 SQIVND (reference sequence). V shed 7 bases, J shed 3 bases, and the junction held 9 bases outside the gene matches. This CDR3 has 16 residues. The CDR3 here is CASTTGQGSNYNEQFF. CDR3 sequence (DNA): TGTGCCAGTACCACGGGACAGGGGAGCAACTACAATGAGCAGTTCTTC.

V and J are TRBV7-8 and TRBJ1-5, with unresolved D. The CDR3 is 15 residues long. The germline V and J ends were trimmed by 0 bases and 3 bases, with 9 bases remaining between them. Germline CDR1 reads SGHVS; CDR2 reads FQNEAQ. The CDR3 region is CASSLAMMANQPQHF. The CDR3 coding sequence is TGTGCCAGCAGCTTAGCGATGATGGCCAATCAGCCCCAGCATTTT.

V gene TRBV4-1 combines with J gene TRBJ2-1; 8 nucleotides align to TRBD1. V was clipped by 2 bases and J by 4 bases; unmatched bases: 4. This CDR3 is 15 amino acids long. Germline V gene lookup returns CDR1 MGHRA and CDR2 YSYEKL. The CDR3 is CASSQPGTGYNEQFF. The CDR3 coding sequence is TGCGCCAGCAGCCAACCCGGGACAGGATACAATGAGCAGTTCTTC.

In nucleotides, the CDR3 is TGCAGCGCCGCGCAAGAGACCCAGTACTTC. The encoded protein is CSAAQETQYF. The rearrangement links TRBV29-1 to TRBJ2-5; D is undetermined. Germline-derived CDR1 and CDR2 are SQVTM and ANQGSEA. Trimming left V 7 bases short and J 2 bases short, with 5 bases between. The CDR3 is made up of 10 amino acids.

The chain uses TRBV25-1 and TRBJ2-1, with 9 bases aligning to TRBD1. Per germline, CDR1 MGHDK and CDR2 SYGVNS. The V segment lost 3 bases and the J segment 7 bases; nucleotides outside the gene matches: 4. The CDR3 has 14 residues. The CDR3 loop is CASSDGTGNNEQFF. In nucleotides, the CDR3 is TGTGCCAGCAGTGACGGGACAGGGAATAATGAGCAGTTCTTC.

V is TRBV2 and J is TRBJ2-1, with a possible D match to TRBD1 (6 bases). Germline V gene lookup returns CDR1 SNHLY and CDR2 FYNNEI. The CDR3 is made up of 18 amino acids. Between the trimmed V and J ends, which lost 0 bases and 1 base, there was a span of 16 bases. CDR3 in DNA: TGTGCCAGCAGTGAAGCGTGGTCCGGACAGTGGTCCTACAATGAGCAGTTCTTC. It encodes CASSEAWSGQWSYNEQFF.

This chain uses TRBV5-4 with TRBJ1-1; 9 nucleotides agree with TRBD1. V lost 0 bases, J lost 3 bases, and 15 bases stayed unmatched. This CDR3 has 19 residues. The germline V gene has CDR1 SGHNT and CDR2 YYREEE (reference sequence). This chain's CDR3 is CASSLGDSGQGNGDTEAFF. Here the CDR3 DNA reads TGTGCCAGCAGCTTGGGAGATTCAGGACAGGGGAATGGGGACACTGAAGCTTTCTTT.